A selection of T cell receptor beta chains follows, all from one sample in a study of blood T cell repertoires in COVID-19. TCRdb's table, derived via immunoSEQ multiplex PCR, lists solely in-frame clones and lacks some. The sample consists of around 470,000 clones, nearly 90% of them appearing once. The sequenced material came from peripheral blood. The receptors were sampled from a man aged 18 to 29 with COVID-19, enrolled during active disease. Each CDR3 is given with its conserved first and last residue. D genes are given only for firm matches. A clone size is listed for some rows: how often the clone was seen (once, few, many), or a class if it is expanded.

D gene: -; V gene: TRBV24-1; J gene: TRBJ2-3; clone size: -; CDR3 protein: CATELQGTDTQYF; CDR3 DNA: TGTGCCACCGAGCTTCAGGGAACAGATACGCAGTATTTT
D gene: TRBD2; V gene: TRBV18; J gene: TRBJ2-7; clone size: -; CDR3 protein: CASSREGSEQYF; CDR3 DNA: TGTGCCAGCTCGCGGGAGGGCAGCGAGCAGTACTTC
D gene: TRBD2; V gene: TRBV5-4; J gene: TRBJ2-3; clone size: -; CDR3 protein: CASSDYSGTSTDTQYF; CDR3 DNA: TGTGCCAGCAGCGACTACAGCGGGACTAGCACAGATACGCAGTATTTT
D gene: -; V gene: TRBV27; J gene: TRBJ1-5; clone size: -; CDR3 protein: CASSPGTRGNQPQHF; CDR3 DNA: TGTGCCAGCAGTCCTGGGACAAGGGGGAATCAGCCCCAGCATTTT
D gene: TRBD1; V gene: TRBV2; J gene: TRBJ2-3; clone size: -; CDR3 protein: CASSEQSGGSPDTQYF; CDR3 DNA: TGTGCCAGCAGTGAGCAGTCAGGGGGAAGCCCAGATACGCAGTATTTT
D gene: -; V gene: TRBV7-9; J gene: TRBJ2-1; clone size: -; CDR3 protein: CASSRGSSYNEQFF; CDR3 DNA: TGTGCCAGCAGTCGGGGGAGCTCCTACAATGAGCAGTTCTTC
D gene: TRBD2; V gene: TRBV5-4; J gene: TRBJ2-5; clone size: -; CDR3 protein: CASSLVKLAGGSQETQYF; CDR3 DNA: TGTGCCAGCAGCTTGGTTAAACTAGCGGGAGGATCTCAAGAGACCCAGTACTTC
D gene: -; V gene: TRBV18; J gene: TRBJ1-5; clone size: once; CDR3 protein: CASSPGTLNQPQHF; CDR3 DNA: TGTGCCAGCTCACCAGGGACACTGAATCAGCCCCAGCATTTT
D gene: TRBD2; V gene: TRBV19; J gene: TRBJ2-7; clone size: once; CDR3 protein: CASSISGGPYYEQYF; CDR3 DNA: TGTGCCAGTAGTATATCGGGAGGGCCTTACTACGAGCAGTACTTC
D gene: -; V gene: TRBV19; J gene: TRBJ1-5; clone size: -; CDR3 protein: CASRFNRESNQPQHF; CDR3 DNA: TGTGCCAGTAGATTTAACAGGGAGAGCAATCAGCCCCAGCATTTT
D gene: TRBD1; V gene: TRBV2; J gene: TRBJ2-7; clone size: -; CDR3 protein: CASRQGAINEQYF; CDR3 DNA: TGTGCCAGCAGACAGGGGGCCATAAACGAGCAGTACTTC
D gene: TRBD1; V gene: TRBV29-1; J gene: TRBJ2-7; clone size: -; CDR3 protein: CSVAGTGGAYEQYF; CDR3 DNA: TGCAGCGTCGCCGGGACAGGGGGCGCGTACGAGCAGTACTTC
D gene: TRBD1; V gene: TRBV18; J gene: TRBJ2-3; clone size: -; CDR3 protein: CASSRLAKRTGVGTDTQYF; CDR3 DNA: TGTGCCAGCTCACGATTAGCGAAGCGGACAGGGGTGGGCACAGATACGCAGTATTTT
D gene: TRBD2; V gene: TRBV5-4; J gene: TRBJ2-3; clone size: -; CDR3 protein: CASRHQMLAGGGNTQYF; CDR3 DNA: TGTGCCAGCAGACACCAGATGTTAGCGGGAGGCGGAAATACGCAGTATTTT
D gene: -; V gene: TRBV7-3; J gene: TRBJ2-1; clone size: -; CDR3 protein: CASSSQGYNEQFF; CDR3 DNA: TGTGCCAGCAGCTCACAGGGATACAATGAGCAGTTCTTC
D gene: TRBD1; V gene: TRBV6-5; J gene: TRBJ2-5; clone size: -; CDR3 protein: CASSYSYRGSQETQYF; CDR3 DNA: TGTGCCAGCAGTTACTCTTACAGGGGTTCCCAAGAGACCCAGTACTTC
D gene: TRBD2; V gene: TRBV11-2; J gene: TRBJ2-3; clone size: -; CDR3 protein: CASSSGRSADTQYF; CDR3 DNA: TGTGCCAGCAGCTCCGGGAGGAGCGCAGATACGCAGTATTTT
D gene: TRBD1; V gene: TRBV11-2; J gene: TRBJ1-4; clone size: -; CDR3 protein: CASSSRRGGLDEKLFF; CDR3 DNA: TGTGCCAGCAGCTCCCGACGAGGGGGCCTAGACGAAAAACTGTTTTTT
D gene: -; V gene: TRBV19; J gene: TRBJ2-7; clone size: once; CDR3 protein: CASSNAGFHEQYF; CDR3 DNA: TGTGCCAGTAGTAACGCAGGGTTCCACGAGCAGTACTTC
D gene: -; V gene: TRBV7-9; J gene: TRBJ2-7; clone size: -; CDR3 protein: CASSRRGGYEQYF; CDR3 DNA: TGTGCCAGCAGTCGGAGGGGGGGATACGAGCAGTACTTC
D gene: TRBD1; V gene: TRBV28; J gene: TRBJ2-7; clone size: -; CDR3 protein: CASSTYRGIYEQYF; CDR3 DNA: TGTGCCAGCAGTACCTACAGGGGTATTTACGAGCAGTACTTC
D gene: -; V gene: TRBV25-1; J gene: TRBJ1-6; clone size: once; CDR3 protein: CASSELFGGNSPLHF; CDR3 DNA: TGTGCCAGCAGTGAACTGTTTGGGGGCAATTCACCCCTCCACTTT
D gene: TRBD1; V gene: TRBV15; J gene: TRBJ1-5; clone size: -; CDR3 protein: CATSPTGETNQPQHF; CDR3 DNA: TGTGCCACCAGCCCGACAGGGGAGACCAATCAGCCCCAGCATTTT
D gene: TRBD1; V gene: TRBV11-2; J gene: TRBJ2-2; clone size: -; CDR3 protein: CASSSFSGQGARTGELFF; CDR3 DNA: TGTGCCAGCAGCTCCTTCTCGGGGCAGGGGGCTAGGACCGGGGAGCTGTTTTTT
D gene: -; V gene: TRBV7-9; J gene: TRBJ2-5; clone size: -; CDR3 protein: CASSLGGQETQYF; CDR3 DNA: TGTGCCAGCAGCTTAGGCGGGCAAGAGACCCAGTACTTC
D gene: TRBD1; V gene: TRBV19; J gene: TRBJ1-2; clone size: -; CDR3 protein: CASKDREDYGYTF; CDR3 DNA: TGTGCCAGTAAGGACAGGGAGGACTATGGCTACACCTTC
D gene: -; V gene: TRBV27; J gene: TRBJ2-5; clone size: -; CDR3 protein: CASSLTRSQETQYF; CDR3 DNA: TGTGCCAGCAGTTTAACTCGGAGTCAAGAGACCCAGTACTTC